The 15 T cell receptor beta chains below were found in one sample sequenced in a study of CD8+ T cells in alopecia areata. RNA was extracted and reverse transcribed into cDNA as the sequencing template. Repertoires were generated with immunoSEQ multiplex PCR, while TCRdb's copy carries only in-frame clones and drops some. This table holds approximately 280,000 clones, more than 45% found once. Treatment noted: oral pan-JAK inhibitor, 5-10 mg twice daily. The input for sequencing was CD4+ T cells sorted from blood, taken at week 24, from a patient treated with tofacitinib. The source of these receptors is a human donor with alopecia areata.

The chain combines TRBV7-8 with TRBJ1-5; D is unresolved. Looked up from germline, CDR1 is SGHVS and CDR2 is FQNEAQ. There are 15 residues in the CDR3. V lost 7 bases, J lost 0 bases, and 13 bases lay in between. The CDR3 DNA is TGTGCCAGCACCCCTCTGGGGTATAGCAATCAGCCCCAGCATTTT. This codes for CASTPLGYSNQPQHF.

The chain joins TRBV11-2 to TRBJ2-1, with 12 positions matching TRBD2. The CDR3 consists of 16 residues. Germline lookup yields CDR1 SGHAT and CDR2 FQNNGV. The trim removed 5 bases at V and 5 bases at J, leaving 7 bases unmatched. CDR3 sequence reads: CASSPRLAGVHNEQFF. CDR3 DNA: TGTGCCAGCAGCCCCCGACTAGCGGGGGTCCACAATGAGCAGTTCTTC.

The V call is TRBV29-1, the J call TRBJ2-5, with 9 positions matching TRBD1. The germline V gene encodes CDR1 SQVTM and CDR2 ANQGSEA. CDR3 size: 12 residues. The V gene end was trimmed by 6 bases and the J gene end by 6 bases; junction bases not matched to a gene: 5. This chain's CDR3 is CSVDRGRKTQYF. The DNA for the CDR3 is TGCAGCGTCGACAGGGGGAGGAAGACCCAGTACTTC.

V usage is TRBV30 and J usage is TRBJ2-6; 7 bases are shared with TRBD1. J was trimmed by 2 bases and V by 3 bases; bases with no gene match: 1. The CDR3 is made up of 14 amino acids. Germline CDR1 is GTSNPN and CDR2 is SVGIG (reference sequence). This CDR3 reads CAWRTGTGANVLTF. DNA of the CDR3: TGTGCCTGGAGGACAGGGACTGGGGCCAACGTCCTGACTTTC.

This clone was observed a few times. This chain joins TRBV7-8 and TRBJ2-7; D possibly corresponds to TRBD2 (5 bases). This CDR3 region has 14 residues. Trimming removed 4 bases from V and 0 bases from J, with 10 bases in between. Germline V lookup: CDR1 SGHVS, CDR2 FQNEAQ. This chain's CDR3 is CASSSESGSYEQYF. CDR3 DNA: TGTGCCAGCAGCTCCGAGAGCGGCTCCTACGAGCAGTACTTC.

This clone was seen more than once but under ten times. CDR3 protein: CSAQRAGLYEQYF. For the CDR3, the DNA is TGCAGCGCTCAGCGCGCCGGGTTGTACGAGCAGTACTTC. V usage is TRBV29-1 and J usage is TRBJ2-7; D is undetermined. The CDR3 length is 13 residues. The germline CDR1 and CDR2 sequences are SQVTM and ANQGSEA. With 7 bases removed from V and 4 bases from J, the gap between germline ends came to 17 bases.

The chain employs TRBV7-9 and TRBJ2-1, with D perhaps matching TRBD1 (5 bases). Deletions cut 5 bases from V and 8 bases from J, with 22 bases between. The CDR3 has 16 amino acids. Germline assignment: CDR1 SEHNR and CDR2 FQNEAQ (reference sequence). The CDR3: CASSPETVLRFDEQFF. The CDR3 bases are TGTGCCAGCAGCCCCGAGACAGTCCTTAGATTTGATGAGCAGTTCTTC.

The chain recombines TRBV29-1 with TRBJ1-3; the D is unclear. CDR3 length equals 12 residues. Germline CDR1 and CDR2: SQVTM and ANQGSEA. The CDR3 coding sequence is TGCAGACTTTCCTCCTCTGGAAACACCATATATTTT. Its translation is CRLSSSGNTIYF.

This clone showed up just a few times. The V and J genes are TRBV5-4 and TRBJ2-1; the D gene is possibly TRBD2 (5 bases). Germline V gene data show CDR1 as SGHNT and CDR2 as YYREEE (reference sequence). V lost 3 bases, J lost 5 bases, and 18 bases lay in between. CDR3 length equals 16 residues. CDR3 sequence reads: CASSSAGGGRNNEQFF. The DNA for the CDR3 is TGTGCCAGCAGCTCGGCCGGAGGCGGCAGAAACAATGAGCAGTTCTTC. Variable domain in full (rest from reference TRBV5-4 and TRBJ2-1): ETGVTQSPTHLIKTRGQQVTLRCSSQSGHNTVSWYQQALGQGPQFIFQYYREEENGRGNFPPRFSGLQFPNYSSELNVNALELDDSALYLCASSSAGGGRNNEQFFGPGTRLTVL.

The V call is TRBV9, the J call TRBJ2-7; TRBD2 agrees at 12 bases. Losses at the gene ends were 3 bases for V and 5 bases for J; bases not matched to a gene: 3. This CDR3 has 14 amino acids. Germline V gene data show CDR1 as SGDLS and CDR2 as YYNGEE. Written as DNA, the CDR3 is TGTGCCAGCAGCGGGACTAGCGGGGTCGACGAGCAGTACTTC. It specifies CASSGTSGVDEQYF.

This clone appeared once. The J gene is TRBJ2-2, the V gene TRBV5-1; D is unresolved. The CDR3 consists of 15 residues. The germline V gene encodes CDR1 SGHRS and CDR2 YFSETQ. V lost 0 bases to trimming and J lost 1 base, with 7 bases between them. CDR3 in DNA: TGCGCCAGCAGCTTGGCTACCAGGAACACCGGGGAGCTGTTTTTT. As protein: CASSLATRNTGELFF.

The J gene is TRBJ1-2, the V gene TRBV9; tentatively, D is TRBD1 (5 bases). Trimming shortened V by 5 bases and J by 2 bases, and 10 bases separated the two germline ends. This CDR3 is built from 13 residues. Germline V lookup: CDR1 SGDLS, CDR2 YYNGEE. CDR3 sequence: CASSRDGNYGYTF. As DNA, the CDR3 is TGTGCCAGCAGTCGGGACGGGAACTATGGCTACACCTTC.

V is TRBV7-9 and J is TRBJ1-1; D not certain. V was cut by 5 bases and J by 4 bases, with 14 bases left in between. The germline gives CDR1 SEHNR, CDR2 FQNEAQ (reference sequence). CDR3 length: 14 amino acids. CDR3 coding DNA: TGTGCCAGCAGCCTAAGTCTCGGGAGCACTGAAGCTTTCTTT. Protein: CASSLSLGSTEAFF.

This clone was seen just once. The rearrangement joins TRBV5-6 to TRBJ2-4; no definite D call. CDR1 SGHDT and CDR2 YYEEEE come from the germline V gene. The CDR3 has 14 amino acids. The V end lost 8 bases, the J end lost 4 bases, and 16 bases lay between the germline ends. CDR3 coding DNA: TGTGCCAGGCCGACTCTGACAATAAAAAACATTCAGTACTTC. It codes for CARPTLTIKNIQYF. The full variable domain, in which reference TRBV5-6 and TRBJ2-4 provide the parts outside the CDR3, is DAGVTQSPTHLIKTRGQQVTLRCSPKSGHDTVSWYQQALGQGPQFIFQYYEEEERQRGNFPDRFSGHQFPNYSSELNVNALLLGDSALYLCARPTLTIKNIQYFGAGTRLSVL.

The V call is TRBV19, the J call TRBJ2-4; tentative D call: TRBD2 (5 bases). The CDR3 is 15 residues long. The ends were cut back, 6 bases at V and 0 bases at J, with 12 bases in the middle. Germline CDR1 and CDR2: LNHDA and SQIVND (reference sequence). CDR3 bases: TGTGCCAGTAGGGAGGCCGGCCTAGCCAAAAACATTCAGTACTTC. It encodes CASREAGLAKNIQYF.